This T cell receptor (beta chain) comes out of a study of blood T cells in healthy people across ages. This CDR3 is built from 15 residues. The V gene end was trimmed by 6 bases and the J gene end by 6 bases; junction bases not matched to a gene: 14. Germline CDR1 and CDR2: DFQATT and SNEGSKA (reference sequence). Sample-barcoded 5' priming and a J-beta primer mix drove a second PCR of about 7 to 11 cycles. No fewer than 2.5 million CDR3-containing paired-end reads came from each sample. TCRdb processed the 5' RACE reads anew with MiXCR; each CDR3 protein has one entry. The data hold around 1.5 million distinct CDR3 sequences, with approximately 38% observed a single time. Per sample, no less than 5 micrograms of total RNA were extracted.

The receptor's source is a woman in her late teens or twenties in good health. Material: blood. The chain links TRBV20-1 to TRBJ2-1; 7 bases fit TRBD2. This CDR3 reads CSATSGRITVNEQFF. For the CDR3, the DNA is TGCAGTGCCACCTCCGGGAGGATTACAGTCAATGAGCAGTTCTTC.